This T cell receptor beta chain was captured in a study of shared clonotypes between healthy human individuals. Study findings and constraints: Larger richness was generally estimated for naive than memory subsets. Large depth notwithstanding, sorted-subset sequencing proved incomplete by rarefaction.

Comments on this clone: Its specificity is not known.

Trimming removed 1 base from V and 0 bases from J, with 12 bases in between. The CDR3 is made up of 16 amino acids. Germline CDR1 SNHLY, CDR2 FYNNEI. The table came from immunoSEQ multiplex PCR; TCRdb's copy has only in-frame clones and leaves some out. This table has about 2 million clones, about 95% appearing once. Naive CD8 cells, CD45RO-negative and positively selected for CCR7, excluded terminally differentiated effector memory CD45RA+ cells. The receptor was isolated from a man aged 18 to 29 in good health. The rearrangement uses TRBV2 and TRBJ1-1, with D perhaps TRBD1 (5 bases). Sequences were obtained from naive CD8+ T cells sorted from blood. For the CDR3, the DNA is TGTGCCAGCAGTGAAGTTGGGCGGGGGATGAACACTGAAGCTTTCTTT. Translation gives CASSEVGRGMNTEAFF.